This T cell receptor beta chain was captured in a study of human T cells and chemical hapten exposure. On the study more broadly: Skin on the upper inner arm, approximately 2 cm by approximately 2 cm in size, was sensitized with 2% DPC. Study-level points and caveats: As the donors had alopecia, their immune response may differ from healthy people's. TCRs above 1 in 1000 frequency did not change with DPC sensitization.

Trimming removed 5 bases from V and 0 bases from J; junction bases left unmatched: 3. CDR1 is SGHAT, CDR2 FQNNGV, per germline. There are 15 residues in the CDR3. Using its own MiXCR run on the RACE reads, TCRdb lists one record per CDR3 protein. The top ten hold approximately 4.7% of the sample, which has 62,000 or so distinct CDR3 sequences, approximately 11% seen once. On this clonotype: Antigen unknown.

The time point: pre-sensitization, week 0. Treatment defined: therapeutic diphenylcyclopropenone sensitization with weekly scalp DPC. Non-pregnant alopecia patients aged 18 to 70, suitable for DPC therapy. The specimen comprised whole blood, sampled in connection with sensitization to the hapten diphenylcyclopropenone (DPC). The V and J genes are TRBV11-2 and TRBJ2-5; 10 bases align to TRBD2. The sequence was obtained from a woman between 50 and 59 years old with alopecia areata. Some clones in this sample may be carry-over from other donors' samples. The CDR3 sequence: CASSHGLADQETQYF. The CDR3 DNA reads as TGTGCCAGCAGCCATGGACTAGCGGACCAAGAGACCCAGTACTTC.